This T cell receptor (beta chain) was observed in a study of identical twins. General study points: Conclusions rested on cross-sectional statistics rather than following the same donors.

In the case of this clonotype: What it binds is unknown.

TCRdb re-analysed the 5' RACE reads in MiXCR, keeping a single row per CDR3 protein. The sample lists around 960,000 distinct CDR3 sequences; 12% were seen once. The CDR3 totals 17 residues. CDR1 is SGHRS, CDR2 YFSETQ, per germline. V lost 1 base, J lost 1 base, and 5 bases stayed unmatched. This sample also appeared in a second study, on yellow fever vaccine responses in identical twins.

The V and J genes are TRBV5-1 and TRBJ2-1; TRBD2 aligns across 10 bases. This TCR was recovered from a woman aged 18-29 years in good health. Sequencing input: PBMCs. This chain's CDR3 is CASSLKAGGLSYNEQFF. CDR3 sequence (DNA): TGCGCCAGCAGCTTGAAAGCGGGGGGGCTATCCTACAATGAGCAGTTCTTC. The full variable domain, with the rest looked up from reference TRBV5-1 and TRBJ2-1, is KAGVTQTPRYLIKTRGQQVTLSCSPISGHRSVSWYQQTPGQGLQFLFEYFSETQRNKGNFPGRFSGRQFSNSRSEMNVSTLELGDSALYLCASSLKAGGLSYNEQFFGPGTRLTVL.